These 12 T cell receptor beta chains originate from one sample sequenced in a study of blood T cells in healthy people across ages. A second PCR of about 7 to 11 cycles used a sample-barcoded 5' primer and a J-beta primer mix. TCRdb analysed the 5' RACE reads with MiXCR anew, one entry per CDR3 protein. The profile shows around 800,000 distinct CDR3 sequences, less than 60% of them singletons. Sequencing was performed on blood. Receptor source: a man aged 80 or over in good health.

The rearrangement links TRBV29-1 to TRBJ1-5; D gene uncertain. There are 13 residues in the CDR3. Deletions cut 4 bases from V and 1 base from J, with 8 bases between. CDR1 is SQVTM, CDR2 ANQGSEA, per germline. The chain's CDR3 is CSVGVKSNQPQHF. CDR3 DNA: TGCAGCGTTGGGGTAAAGAGCAATCAGCCCCAGCATTTT.

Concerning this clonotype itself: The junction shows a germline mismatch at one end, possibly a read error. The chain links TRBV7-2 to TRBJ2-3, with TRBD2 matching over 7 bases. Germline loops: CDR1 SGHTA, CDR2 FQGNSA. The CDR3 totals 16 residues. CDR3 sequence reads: CAGSRIAGTGRDTQYF. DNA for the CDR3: TGTGCCGGCAGCCGGATAGCGGGCACCGGGCGGGATACGCAGTATTTT.

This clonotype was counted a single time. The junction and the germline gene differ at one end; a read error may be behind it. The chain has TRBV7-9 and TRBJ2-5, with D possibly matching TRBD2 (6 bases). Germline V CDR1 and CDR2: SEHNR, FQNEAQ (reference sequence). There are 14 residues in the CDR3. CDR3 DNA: TGTGCCGGCAGCTTATCTGGGGAGGTATTAGAGCAGTACTTC. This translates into CAGSLSGEVLEQYF.

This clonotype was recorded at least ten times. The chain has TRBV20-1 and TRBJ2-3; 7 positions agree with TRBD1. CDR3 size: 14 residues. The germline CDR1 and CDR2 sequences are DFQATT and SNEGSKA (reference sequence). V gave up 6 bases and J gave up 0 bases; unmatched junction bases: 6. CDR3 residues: CSAARDRSTDTQYF. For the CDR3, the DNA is TGCAGTGCAGCCCGGGACAGAAGCACAGATACGCAGTATTTT.

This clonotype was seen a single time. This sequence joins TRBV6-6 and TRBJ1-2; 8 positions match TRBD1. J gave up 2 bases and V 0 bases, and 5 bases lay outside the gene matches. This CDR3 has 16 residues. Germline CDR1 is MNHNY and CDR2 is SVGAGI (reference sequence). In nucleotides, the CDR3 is TGTGCCAGCAGTTACTCGACAGGGGCCACGAACTATGGCTACACCTTC. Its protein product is CASSYSTGATNYGYTF.

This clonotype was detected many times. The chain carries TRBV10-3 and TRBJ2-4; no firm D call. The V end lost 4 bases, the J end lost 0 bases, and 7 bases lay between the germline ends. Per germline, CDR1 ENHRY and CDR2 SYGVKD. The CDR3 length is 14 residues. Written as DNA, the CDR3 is TGTGCCATCAGTGGTTCGGTAGCCAAAAACATTCAGTACTTC. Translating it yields CAISGSVAKNIQYF.

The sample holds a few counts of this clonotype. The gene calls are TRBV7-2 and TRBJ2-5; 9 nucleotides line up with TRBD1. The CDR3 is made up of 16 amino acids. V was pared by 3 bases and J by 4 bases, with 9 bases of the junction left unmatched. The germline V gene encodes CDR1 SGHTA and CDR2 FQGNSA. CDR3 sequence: CASSFRGQGTGETQYF. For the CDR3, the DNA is TGTGCCAGCAGCTTTCGAGGACAGGGGACCGGAGAGACCCAGTACTTC.

DNA of the CDR3: TGTGCCAGCAGCCAAGACCGGTCACGCGAGCAGTACTTC. Translated: CASSQDRSREQYF. The rearrangement joins TRBV4-2 to TRBJ2-7; no firm D call. The germline V gene encodes CDR1 LGHNA and CDR2 YNFKEQ. Deletions cut 0 bases from V and 6 bases from J, with 9 bases between. There are 13 residues in the CDR3.

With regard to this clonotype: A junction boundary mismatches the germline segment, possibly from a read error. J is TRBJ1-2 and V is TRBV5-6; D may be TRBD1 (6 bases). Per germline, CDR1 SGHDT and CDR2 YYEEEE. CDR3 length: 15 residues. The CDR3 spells CASSARGGAIYDYTF. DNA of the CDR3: TGTGCCAGCAGCGCTAGGGGGGGTGCAATCTATGACTACACCTTC.

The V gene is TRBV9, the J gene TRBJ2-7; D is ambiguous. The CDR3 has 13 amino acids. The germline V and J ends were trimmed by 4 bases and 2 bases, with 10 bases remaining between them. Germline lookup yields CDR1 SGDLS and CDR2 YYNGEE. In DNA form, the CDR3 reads TGTGCCAGCAGCAACCTAGGTACCTACGAGCAGTACTTC. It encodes CASSNLGTYEQYF.

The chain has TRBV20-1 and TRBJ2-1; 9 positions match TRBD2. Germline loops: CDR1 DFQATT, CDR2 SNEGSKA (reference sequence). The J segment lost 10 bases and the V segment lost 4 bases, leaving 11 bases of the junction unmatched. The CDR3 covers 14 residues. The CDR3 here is CSATGSGRSWEQFF. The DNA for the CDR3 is TGCAGTGCTACAGGGAGCGGGAGGAGTTGGGAGCAGTTCTTC.

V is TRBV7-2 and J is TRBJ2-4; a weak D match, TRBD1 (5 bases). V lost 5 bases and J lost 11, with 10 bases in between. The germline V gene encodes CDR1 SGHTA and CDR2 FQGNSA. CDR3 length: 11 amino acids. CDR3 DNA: TGTGCCAGCAGCGCAGGGTGGGTTCAGTACTTC. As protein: CASSAGWVQYF.